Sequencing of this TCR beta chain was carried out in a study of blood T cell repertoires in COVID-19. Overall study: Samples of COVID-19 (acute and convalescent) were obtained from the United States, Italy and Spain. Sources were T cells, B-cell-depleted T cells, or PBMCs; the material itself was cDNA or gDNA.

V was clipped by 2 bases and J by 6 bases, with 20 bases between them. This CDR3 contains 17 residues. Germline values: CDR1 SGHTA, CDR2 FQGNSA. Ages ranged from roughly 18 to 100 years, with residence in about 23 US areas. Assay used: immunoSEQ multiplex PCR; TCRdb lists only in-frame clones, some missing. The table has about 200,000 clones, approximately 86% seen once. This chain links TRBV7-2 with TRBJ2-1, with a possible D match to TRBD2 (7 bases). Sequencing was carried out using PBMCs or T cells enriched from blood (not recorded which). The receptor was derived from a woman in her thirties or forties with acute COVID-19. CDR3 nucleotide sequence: TGTGCCAGCAGCTTATTATTTGCTGGGGGGGCCCTCAATGAGCAGTTCTTC. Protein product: CASSLLFAGGALNEQFF.